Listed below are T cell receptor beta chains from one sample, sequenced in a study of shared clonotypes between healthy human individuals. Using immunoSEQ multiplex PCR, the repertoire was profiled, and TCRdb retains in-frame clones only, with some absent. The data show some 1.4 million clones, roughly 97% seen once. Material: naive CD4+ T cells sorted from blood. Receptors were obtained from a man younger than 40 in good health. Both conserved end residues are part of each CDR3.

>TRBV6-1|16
CASSELGGRLTGELFF
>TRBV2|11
CASSETYEQYF
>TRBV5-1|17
CASSLPRTGISYNEQFF
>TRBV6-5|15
CASRSLAGDTDTQYF
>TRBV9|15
CASSVARTGGGGYTF
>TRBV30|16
CAWSVFPGGGSYEQYF
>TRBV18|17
CASSPRSGRAGVYEQYF
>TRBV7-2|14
CASSLTGSSYEQYF
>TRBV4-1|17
CASSSGTSGRQPYEQYF
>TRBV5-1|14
CASKGLAPSYEQYF
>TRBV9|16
CASSVDGRVGRETQYF
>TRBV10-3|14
CAISDRQGNQPQHF
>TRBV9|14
CASSVKDGNQPQHF
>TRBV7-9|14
CASSRNSGANVLTF
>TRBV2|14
CASSAILAGLEQYF
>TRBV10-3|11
CAISGVGGLYF
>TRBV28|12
CASSLEDTEAFF
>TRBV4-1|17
CASSQEGGLTPVNEQFF
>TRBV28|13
CASSKGSNEKLFF
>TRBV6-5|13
CASSYPGGAEAFF
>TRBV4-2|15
CASSQEGHLNQPQHF
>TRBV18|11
CASSPGYEQYF
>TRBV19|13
CATSGGGDEKLFF
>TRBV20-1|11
CSARGGETQYF
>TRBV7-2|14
CASSSPGRLRPQHF
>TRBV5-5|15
CASSWSGRATDTQYF
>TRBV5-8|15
CASSEGLAGNNEQFF
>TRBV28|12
CASSLNRNEQYF